The rows below give T cell receptor beta chains drawn from one sample of a study of T cells in Graves' hyperthyroidism and ophthalmopathy. TCRdb called the multiplex PCR reads again in MiXCR, with one record for every CDR3 protein. The data contain a few hundred thousand distinct CDR3 sequences, less than 25% of them singletons. Sample: blood. These receptors were taken from a man younger than 35 with Graves' hyperthyroidism. The conserved cysteine and the conserved F or W are not part of the CDR3 here. D genes are given only for firm matches.

CDR3 length: 13; V gene: TRBV9; D gene: .; CDR3 protein: ASNLGGALSETQY
CDR3 length: 12; V gene: TRBV6-5; D gene: .; CDR3 protein: ASSWTAQNTEAF
CDR3 length: 12; V gene: TRBV20-1; D gene: TRBD1; CDR3 protein: SARGTGGFQPQH
CDR3 length: 12; V gene: TRBV5-1; D gene: .; CDR3 protein: ASSLEGFQSEAF
CDR3 length: 14; V gene: TRBV6-5; D gene: TRBD2; CDR3 protein: ASSYLGGGASYEQY
CDR3 length: 13; V gene: TRBV27; D gene: .; CDR3 protein: ASQRNPRSSYEQY
CDR3 length: 11; V gene: TRBV10-2; D gene: TRBD1; CDR3 protein: ASRDRGLGGYT
CDR3 length: 13; V gene: TRBV7-8; D gene: TRBD2; CDR3 protein: ASSFSGRVQETQY
CDR3 length: 13; V gene: TRBV5-5; D gene: .; CDR3 protein: ASSLMRTTTYEQY
CDR3 length: 10; V gene: TRBV7-9; D gene: .; CDR3 protein: ASSLVTETQY
CDR3 length: 16; V gene: TRBV20-1; D gene: TRBD2; CDR3 protein: SARKGLAGVVTGETQY
CDR3 length: 13; V gene: TRBV19; D gene: .; CDR3 protein: ASTPGAGDNQPQH
CDR3 length: 11; V gene: TRBV10-3; D gene: .; CDR3 protein: AISELGETEAF
CDR3 length: 10; V gene: TRBV29-1; D gene: .; CDR3 protein: SVLGGSYGYT
CDR3 length: 14; V gene: TRBV25-1; D gene: .; CDR3 protein: ASSPSTPGVNTEAF
CDR3 length: 9; V gene: TRBV29-1; D gene: .; CDR3 protein: SVVEGETQY
CDR3 length: 14; V gene: TRBV6-1; D gene: .; CDR3 protein: ASRTTLRADNQPQH
CDR3 length: 12; V gene: TRBV6-1; D gene: .; CDR3 protein: ASILRRVNTEAF
CDR3 length: 14; V gene: TRBV5-1; D gene: TRBD1; CDR3 protein: ASSLGDRGTDQPQH
CDR3 length: 12; V gene: TRBV2; D gene: TRBD1; CDR3 protein: ASRGGQSGNTIY
CDR3 length: 13; V gene: TRBV9; D gene: .; CDR3 protein: ASSVGGDAYYEQY
CDR3 length: 11; V gene: TRBV20-1; D gene: TRBD1; CDR3 protein: SAPDRGGYEQY
CDR3 length: 15; V gene: TRBV11-2; D gene: TRBD1; CDR3 protein: ASSLTGGSGGANVLT
CDR3 length: 15; V gene: TRBV20-1; D gene: .; CDR3 protein: SANRGGGFYSNQPQH
CDR3 length: 10; V gene: TRBV6-1; D gene: TRBD1; CDR3 protein: ASNDRVTEAF
CDR3 length: 12; V gene: TRBV9; D gene: .; CDR3 protein: ASSKGSGADGYT
CDR3 length: 12; V gene: TRBV9; D gene: TRBD1; CDR3 protein: ASSEGQGYGELF
CDR3 length: 13; V gene: TRBV18; D gene: .; CDR3 protein: ASSPGGEGKNIQY
CDR3 length: 12; V gene: TRBV20-1; D gene: .; CDR3 protein: SARDAGSGGTIY
CDR3 length: 11; V gene: TRBV2; D gene: TRBD1; CDR3 protein: ASSGQTVYGYT
CDR3 length: 10; V gene: TRBV28; D gene: .; CDR3 protein: ASSRGTGELC
CDR3 length: 10; V gene: TRBV12-3/TRBV12-4; D gene: .; CDR3 protein: ASSLVGGEAF
CDR3 length: 13; V gene: TRBV6-2/TRBV6-3; D gene: .; CDR3 protein: ASSYEGAGTGELF
CDR3 length: 12; V gene: TRBV20-1; D gene: .; CDR3 protein: SAREDYHTGELF
CDR3 length: 15; V gene: TRBV7-8; D gene: .; CDR3 protein: ASSLAVGLLGVYEQY
CDR3 length: 14; V gene: TRBV2; D gene: .; CDR3 protein: ASSSPGGAGNQPQH
CDR3 length: 12; V gene: TRBV12-3/TRBV12-4; D gene: .; CDR3 protein: ASSYGTGDTEAF
CDR3 length: 13; V gene: TRBV6-1; D gene: .; CDR3 protein: ASVQSRGGGYGYT
CDR3 length: 12; V gene: TRBV6-1; D gene: .; CDR3 protein: ASSAGTLGETQY
CDR3 length: 16; V gene: TRBV7-8; D gene: .; CDR3 protein: ASSIVDWSGHLNTEAF
CDR3 length: 13; V gene: TRBV7-8; D gene: TRBD1; CDR3 protein: ASSLFTGADYEQY
CDR3 length: 13; V gene: TRBV18; D gene: .; CDR3 protein: ASSPTAGRGTEAF
CDR3 length: 12; V gene: TRBV11-3; D gene: .; CDR3 protein: ASSLGGSAEELF
CDR3 length: 14; V gene: TRBV12-3/TRBV12-4; D gene: .; CDR3 protein: ASSSPIRKGNQPQH
CDR3 length: 11; V gene: TRBV30; D gene: TRBD1; CDR3 protein: AWRTGRNYGYT
CDR3 length: 12; V gene: TRBV27; D gene: .; CDR3 protein: ASGAPLSNTEAF
CDR3 length: 12; V gene: TRBV27; D gene: .; CDR3 protein: ASRSRGRSYEQY
CDR3 length: 16; V gene: TRBV6-4; D gene: .; CDR3 protein: ASSDKQGRGTGANVLT
CDR3 length: 10; V gene: TRBV28; D gene: .; CDR3 protein: ASTFWGTEAF
CDR3 length: 12; V gene: TRBV30; D gene: .; CDR3 protein: AWNQGQRNTEAF
CDR3 length: 11; V gene: TRBV29-1; D gene: TRBD1; CDR3 protein: SVGARTGEGYT
CDR3 length: 13; V gene: TRBV6-2/TRBV6-3; D gene: TRBD1; CDR3 protein: ASSYRTGVAETQY
CDR3 length: 11; V gene: TRBV27; D gene: .; CDR3 protein: ASSFTPNYGYT
CDR3 length: 12; V gene: TRBV7-2; D gene: TRBD2; CDR3 protein: ASSFGAGGGEQY
CDR3 length: 14; V gene: TRBV9; D gene: .; CDR3 protein: ASSVADAGGDTEAF
CDR3 length: 12; V gene: TRBV6-5; D gene: .; CDR3 protein: ASRPGTGAETQY
CDR3 length: 11; V gene: TRBV12-3/TRBV12-4; D gene: TRBD1; CDR3 protein: ASRRDSQETQY
CDR3 length: 11; V gene: TRBV24-1; D gene: .; CDR3 protein: ATSEGTAYGYT